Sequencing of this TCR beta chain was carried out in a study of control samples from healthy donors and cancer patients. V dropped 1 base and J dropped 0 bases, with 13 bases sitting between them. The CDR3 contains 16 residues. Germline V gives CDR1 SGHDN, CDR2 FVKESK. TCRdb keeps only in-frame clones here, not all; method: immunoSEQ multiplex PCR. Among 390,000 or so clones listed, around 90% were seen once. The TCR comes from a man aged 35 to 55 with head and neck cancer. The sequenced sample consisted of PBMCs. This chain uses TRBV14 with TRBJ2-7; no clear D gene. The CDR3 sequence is CASSQARYGSSYEQYF. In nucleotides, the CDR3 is TGTGCCAGCAGCCAAGCTCGTTACGGCAGCTCCTACGAGCAGTACTTC. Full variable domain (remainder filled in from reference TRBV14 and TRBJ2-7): EAGVTQFPSHSVIEKGQTVTLRCDPISGHDNLYWYRRVMGKEIKFLLHFVKESKQDESGMPNNRFLAERTGGTYSTLKVQPAELEDSGVYFCASSQARYGSSYEQYFGPGTRLTVT.